The 9 T cell receptor beta chains reported below all come from one sample, sequenced in a study of glioma-infiltrating T cells after dendritic cell vaccination. TCRdb's table, derived via immunoSEQ multiplex PCR, lists solely in-frame clones and lacks some. The sample includes about 65,000 clones, roughly nine tenths seen only once; the top ten take about 9.9%. Time point reported: after dendritic cell vaccination, including at tumor progression/relapse. The sequenced sample was blood, obtained after dendritic cell vaccination. The receptor set was obtained from a human donor with glioblastoma.

This chain uses TRBV2 with TRBJ2-7; 9 positions match TRBD1. The CDR3 length is 15 residues. In germline, CDR1 is SNHLY, CDR2 FYNNEI. Trimming took 6 bases from V and 0 from J; bases not matched to a gene: 6. The CDR3 sequence: CASRFPGQGSYEQYF. The CDR3 DNA sequence: TGTGCCAGCAGGTTCCCGGGACAGGGCTCCTACGAGCAGTACTTC.

This clone was seen only once. V and J are TRBV2 and TRBJ2-2; D perhaps matches TRBD1 (5 bases). Germline CDR1 reads SNHLY; CDR2 reads FYNNEI. The CDR3 runs 12 residues. V gave up 6 bases and J gave up 3 bases, with 5 bases separating them. The CDR3 nucleotides are TGTGCCAGCAGAGGGGACACCGGGGAGCTGTTTTTT. It yields the protein CASRGDTGELFF.

The genes are TRBV19 and TRBJ2-2, with D possibly TRBD2 on 6 matching bases. Germline-derived CDR1 and CDR2 are LNHDA and SQIVND (reference sequence). CDR3 length: 15 amino acids. The germline V and J ends were trimmed by 0 bases and 1 base, with 6 bases remaining between them. For the CDR3, the DNA is TGTGCCAGTAGTATAGAGGGGGGGAACACCGGGGAGCTGTTTTTT. It translates to CASSIEGGNTGELFF.

V gene TRBV27 combines with J gene TRBJ1-1; a possible D gene is TRBD1 (5 bases). Trimming left V 4 bases short and J 0 bases short, with 15 bases between. The germline CDR1 and CDR2 sequences are MNHEY and SMNVEV (reference sequence). The CDR3 covers 16 residues. The CDR3: CASSSTRAGMNTEAFF. The CDR3 coding sequence is TGTGCCAGCAGTTCCACCAGGGCAGGGATGAACACTGAAGCTTTCTTT.

The J gene is TRBJ2-1, the V gene TRBV6-5, with D possibly matching TRBD2 (5 bases). Looked up from germline, CDR1 is MNHEY and CDR2 is SVGAGI. The V end lost 7 bases, the J end lost 7 bases, and 14 bases lay between the germline ends. This CDR3 comprises 13 residues. The CDR3 region is CASKIRGENEQFF. The CDR3 DNA reads as TGTGCCAGCAAAATACGGGGTGAGAATGAGCAGTTCTTC.

The rearrangement links TRBV5-4 to TRBJ2-1; maybe TRBD1 (6 bases). V was pared by 5 bases and J by 1 base, with 13 bases between. The CDR3 covers 15 residues. Germline assignment: CDR1 SGHNT and CDR2 YYREEE (reference sequence). As DNA, the CDR3 is TGTGCCAGCAGTCAACAGGGTTTATCCTACAATGAGCAGTTCTTC. This codes for CASSQQGLSYNEQFF.

This clone was observed a handful of times. The chain uses TRBV6-5 and TRBJ2-1; D unresolved. CDR3 size: 13 residues. Germline-derived CDR1 and CDR2 are MNHEY and SVGAGI. V lost 4 bases and J 15 bases, leaving 19 bases between the germline ends. CDR3 sequence reads: CASSFSILTTGFF. For the CDR3, the DNA is TGTGCCAGCAGTTTTTCGATTTTAACAACGGGGTTCTTC.

V is TRBV5-6 and J is TRBJ2-1; 7 bases agree with TRBD2. J was trimmed by 1 base and V by 2 bases; bases with no gene match: 6. This CDR3 has 16 residues. Germline assignment: CDR1 SGHDT and CDR2 YYEEEE. CDR3 residues: CASSLDLAESYNEQFF. CDR3 coding DNA: TGTGCCAGCAGCTTAGATCTAGCGGAATCCTACAATGAGCAGTTCTTC.

V gene TRBV5-1 combines with J gene TRBJ2-7; 9 positions match TRBD1. The germline gives CDR1 SGHRS, CDR2 YFSETQ. The V gene end was trimmed by 4 bases and the J gene end by 1 base; junction bases not matched to a gene: 6. This CDR3 spans 15 amino acids. The CDR3 region is CASSRTGERSYEQYF. CDR3 nucleotide sequence: TGCGCCAGCAGCCGGACAGGGGAAAGATCCTACGAGCAGTACTTC.